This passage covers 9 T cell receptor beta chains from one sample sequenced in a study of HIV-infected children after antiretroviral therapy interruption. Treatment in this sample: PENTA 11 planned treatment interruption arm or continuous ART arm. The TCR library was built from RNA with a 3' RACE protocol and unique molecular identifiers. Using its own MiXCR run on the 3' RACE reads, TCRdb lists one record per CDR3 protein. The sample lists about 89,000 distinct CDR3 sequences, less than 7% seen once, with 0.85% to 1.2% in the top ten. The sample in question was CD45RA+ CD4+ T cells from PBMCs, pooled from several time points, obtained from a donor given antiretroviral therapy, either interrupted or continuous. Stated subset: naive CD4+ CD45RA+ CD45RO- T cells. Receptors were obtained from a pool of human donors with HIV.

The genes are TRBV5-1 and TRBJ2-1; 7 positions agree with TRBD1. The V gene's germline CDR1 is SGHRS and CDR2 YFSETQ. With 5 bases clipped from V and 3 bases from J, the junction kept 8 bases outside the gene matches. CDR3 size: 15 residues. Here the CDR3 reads CASRYQDRIYNEQFF. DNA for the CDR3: TGCGCCAGCAGGTATCAGGACAGGATCTACAATGAGCAGTTCTTC.

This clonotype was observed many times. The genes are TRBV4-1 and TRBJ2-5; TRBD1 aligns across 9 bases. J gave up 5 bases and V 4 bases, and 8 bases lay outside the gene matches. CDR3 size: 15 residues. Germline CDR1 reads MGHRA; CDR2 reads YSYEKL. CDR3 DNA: TGCGCCAGCAGCCTGGGACAGGGTAGCCGGGAGACCCAGTACTTC. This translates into CASSLGQGSRETQYF.

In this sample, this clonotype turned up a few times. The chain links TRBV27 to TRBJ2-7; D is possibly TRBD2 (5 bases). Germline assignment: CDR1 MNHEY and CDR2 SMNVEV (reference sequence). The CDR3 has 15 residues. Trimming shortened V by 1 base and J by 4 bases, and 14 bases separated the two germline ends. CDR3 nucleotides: TGTGCCAGCAGTTTATTATCAGCCCCGGGGTACGAGCAGTACTTC. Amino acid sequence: CASSLLSAPGYEQYF.

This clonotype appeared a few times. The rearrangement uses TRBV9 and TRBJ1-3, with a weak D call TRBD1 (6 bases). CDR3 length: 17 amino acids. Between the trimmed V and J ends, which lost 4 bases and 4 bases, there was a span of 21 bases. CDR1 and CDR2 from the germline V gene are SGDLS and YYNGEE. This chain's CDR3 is CASSPKGVPASGNTIYF. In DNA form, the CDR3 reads TGTGCCAGCAGCCCCAAGGGGGTGCCTGCTTCAGGAAACACCATATATTTT.

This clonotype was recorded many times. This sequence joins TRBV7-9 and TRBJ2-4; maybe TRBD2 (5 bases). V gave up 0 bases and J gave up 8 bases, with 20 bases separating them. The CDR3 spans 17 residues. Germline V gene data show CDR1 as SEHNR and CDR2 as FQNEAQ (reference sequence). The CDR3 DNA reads TGTGCCAGCAGCTTAGCCACCTTAGAGGGTTCGGTAGACATTCAGTACTTC. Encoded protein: CASSLATLEGSVDIQYF.

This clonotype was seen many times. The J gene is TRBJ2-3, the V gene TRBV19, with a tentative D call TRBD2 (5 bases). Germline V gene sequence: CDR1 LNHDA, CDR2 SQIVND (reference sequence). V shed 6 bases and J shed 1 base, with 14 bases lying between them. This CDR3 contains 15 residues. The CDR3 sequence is CASRQRAYGTDTQYF. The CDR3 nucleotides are TGTGCCAGTAGACAGAGGGCGTACGGCACAGATACGCAGTATTTT.

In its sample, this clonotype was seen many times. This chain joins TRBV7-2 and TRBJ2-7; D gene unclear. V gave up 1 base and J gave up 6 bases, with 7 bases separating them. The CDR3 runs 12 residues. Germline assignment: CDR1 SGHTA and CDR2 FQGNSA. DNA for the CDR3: TGTGCCAGCAGCTTAGTCCCAGGCGAGCAGTACTTC. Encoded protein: CASSLVPGEQYF. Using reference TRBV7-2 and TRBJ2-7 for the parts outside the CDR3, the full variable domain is GAGVSQSPSNKVTEKGKDVELRCDPISGHTALYWYRQSLGQGLEFLIYFQGNSAPDKSGLPSDRFSAERTGGSVSTLTIQRTQQEDSAVYLCASSLVPGEQYFGPGTRLTVT.

The CDR3 is CASWASSGANVLTF. CDR3 in DNA: TGTGCCAGCTGGGCTAGCTCTGGGGCCAACGTCCTGACTTTC. The chain links TRBV3-1 to TRBJ2-6; D remains ambiguous. This CDR3 has 14 amino acids. Germline loops: CDR1 LGHDT, CDR2 YNNKEL (reference sequence). V lost 8 bases to trimming and J lost 0 bases, with 8 bases between them.

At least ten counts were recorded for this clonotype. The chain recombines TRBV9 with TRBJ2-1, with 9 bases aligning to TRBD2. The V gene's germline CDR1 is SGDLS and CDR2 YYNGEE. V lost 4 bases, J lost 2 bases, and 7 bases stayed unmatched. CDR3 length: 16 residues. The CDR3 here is CASSPPGLAAYNEQFF. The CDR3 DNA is TGTGCCAGCAGCCCCCCGGGACTAGCAGCCTACAATGAGCAGTTCTTC. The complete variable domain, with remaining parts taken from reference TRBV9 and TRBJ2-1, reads DSGVTQTPKHLITATGQRVTLRCSPRSGDLSVYWYQQSLDQGLQFLIQYYNGEERAKGNILERFSAQQFPDLHSELNLSSLELGDSALYFCASSPPGLAAYNEQFFGPGTRLTVL.